This TCR beta chain was obtained from a study of cytomegalovirus exposure and HLA in healthy donors. On the study more broadly: Approximately 190 million T cells yielded 120 million or so unique TCR beta sequences, as an earlier analysis found. Tens of millions of unique TCR sequences came from HLA-typed donors in an early release.

This CDR3 is built from 14 residues. The ends lost 4 bases at V and 4 bases at J; junction bases unmatched: 5. Germline loops: CDR1 SEHNR, CDR2 FQNEAQ (reference sequence). PCR primers comprised 60 Vbeta and 13 Jbeta primers. Only in-frame clones appear in the TCRdb table, and some are missing; sequencing was by immunoSEQ multiplex PCR. The table records under 150,000 clones, approximately 69% of them present only once. The TCR originated in a woman between 40 and 50 years old in good health and CMV-seropositive. Specimen: PBMCs. This chain links TRBV7-9 with TRBJ2-3; 7 nucleotides align to TRBD2. The CDR3 here is CASSYQRESDTQYF. CDR3 DNA: TGTGCCAGCAGCTACCAGCGGGAATCAGATACGCAGTATTTT.